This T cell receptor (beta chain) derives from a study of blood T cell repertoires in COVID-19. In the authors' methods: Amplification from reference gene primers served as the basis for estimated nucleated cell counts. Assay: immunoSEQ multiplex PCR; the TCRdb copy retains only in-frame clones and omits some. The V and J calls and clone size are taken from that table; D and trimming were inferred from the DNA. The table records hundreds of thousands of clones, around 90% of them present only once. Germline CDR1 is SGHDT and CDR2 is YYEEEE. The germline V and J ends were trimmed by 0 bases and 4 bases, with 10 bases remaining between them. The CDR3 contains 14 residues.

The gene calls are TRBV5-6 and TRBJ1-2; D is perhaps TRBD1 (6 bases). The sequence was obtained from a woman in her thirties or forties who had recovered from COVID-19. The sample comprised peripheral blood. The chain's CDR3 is CASSLGGTPYGYTF. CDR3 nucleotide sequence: TGTGCCAGCAGCTTGGGGGGGACACCCTATGGCTACACCTTC.